This T cell receptor beta chain was profiled in a study of siplizumab effects on memory and regulatory T cells. Comment on this clone: What it recognizes is unknown.

Clones were sequenced by immunoSEQ multiplex PCR, and TCRdb holds only the in-frame ones, with some missing. The repertoire consists of 100,000 or so clones, with more than 85% occurring once and the leading ten covering approximately 0.3%. General observations from the study: Siplizumab significantly lowered the alloreactive sequences that could be traced to unstimulated CD4+ memory cells.

The sequence derives from a human donor in good health. Sequencing was done on a sample of CD4+ T cells sorted from blood.

The CDR3, as DNA: TGTGCCTGGGCCCTTACCGGAGGGCCGGGACAGCCCCAGCATTTT. It yields the protein CAWALTGGPGQPQHF. J is TRBJ1-5 and V is TRBV30; no reliable D call. Germline V lookup: CDR1 GTSNPN, CDR2 SVGIG (reference sequence). The V gene lost 5 bases and the J gene lost 7 bases, with 21 bases spanning the gap. This CDR3 has 15 residues. The variable domain in full, with the rest retrieved from reference TRBV30 and TRBJ1-5, is SQTIHQWPATLVQPVGSPLSLECTVEGTSNPNLYWYRQAAGRGLQLLFYSVGIGQISSEVPQNLSASRPQDRQFILSSKKLLLSDSGFYLCAWALTGGPGQPQHFGDGTRLSIL.